These 4 T cell receptor beta chains were all obtained from the same sample, sequenced in a study of shared clonotypes between healthy human individuals. Repertoires were generated with immunoSEQ multiplex PCR, while TCRdb's copy carries only in-frame clones and drops some. This table has roughly 550,000 clones, around 95% appearing once. Naive CD8 cells, CD45RO-negative and positively selected for CCR7, excluded terminally differentiated effector memory CD45RA+ cells. The sample consisted of naive CD8+ T cells sorted from blood. These receptors originate from a woman in her twenties or thirties in good health.

Only one count was recorded for this clone. The V and J genes are TRBV6-1 and TRBJ2-7, with 8 bases aligning to TRBD1. Losses at the gene ends were 1 base for V and 5 bases for J; bases not matched to a gene: 4. The CDR3 is 14 residues long. Per germline, CDR1 MNHNS and CDR2 SASEGT. CDR3: CASSEGTGIDEQYF. The DNA of the CDR3 is TGTGCCAGCAGTGAAGGGACAGGGATTGACGAGCAGTACTTC.

A word on this clone: A junction boundary mismatches the germline segment, possibly from a read error. The chain has TRBV28 and TRBJ2-3; 7 bases fit TRBD2. The CDR3 sequence is 15 residues long. Germline CDR1 is MDHEN and CDR2 is SYDVKM. DNA of the CDR3: TGTGCTAGCAGAGTCCGGGACTACCGCACAGATACGCAGTATTTT. This codes for CASRVRDYRTDTQYF. Using reference TRBV28 and TRBJ2-3 for the parts outside the CDR3, the full variable domain is DVKVTQSSRYLVKRTGEKVFLECVQDMDHENMFWYRQDPGLGLRLIYFSYDVKMKEKGDIPEGYSVSREKKERFSLILESASTNQTSMYLCASRVRDYRTDTQYFGPGTRLTVL.

The chain is built from TRBV10-2 and TRBJ2-7, with D unresolved. Germline V gene sequence: CDR1 WSHSY, CDR2 SAAADI. V gave up 5 bases and J gave up 6 bases, with 20 bases separating them. CDR3 length: 15 amino acids. The CDR3 DNA reads TGCGCCAGCAGTTCTACCCCCGGGCCTTCGGGCGAGCAGTACTTC. Residues: CASSSTPGPSGEQYF.

The gene calls are TRBV5-1 and TRBJ2-3, with D tentatively TRBD2 (6 bases). V dropped 2 bases and J dropped 4 bases, with 17 bases sitting between them. The CDR3 is 16 amino acids. Germline V gene data show CDR1 as SGHRS and CDR2 as YFSETQ. The CDR3 spells CASSFNSGRGSDTQYF. The CDR3 region has the DNA TGCGCCAGCAGCTTTAACTCCGGGAGAGGGTCAGATACGCAGTATTTT.